This T cell receptor (beta chain) came from a study of control samples from healthy donors and cancer patients. Sequenced by immunoSEQ multiplex PCR; TCRdb stores in-frame clones only, minus some. This sample carries 110,000 to 150,000 clones, 85% to 95% of them seen once, and the ten largest clones take over 12%. CDR3 length: 17 residues. V was cut by 4 bases and J by 2 bases, with 20 bases left in between. Germline V gives CDR1 SGHAT, CDR2 FQNNGV. Sequenced material: PBMCs. This sequence joins TRBV11-2 and TRBJ2-5; tentatively, D is TRBD1 or TRBD2 (5 bases each). The source is a man aged 55 to 70 with colorectal cancer. CDR3 sequence (DNA): TGTGCCAGCAGCTCGCTGGCAGGGCCACGGACTCAAGAGACCCAGTACTTC. It translates to CASSSLAGPRTQETQYF.